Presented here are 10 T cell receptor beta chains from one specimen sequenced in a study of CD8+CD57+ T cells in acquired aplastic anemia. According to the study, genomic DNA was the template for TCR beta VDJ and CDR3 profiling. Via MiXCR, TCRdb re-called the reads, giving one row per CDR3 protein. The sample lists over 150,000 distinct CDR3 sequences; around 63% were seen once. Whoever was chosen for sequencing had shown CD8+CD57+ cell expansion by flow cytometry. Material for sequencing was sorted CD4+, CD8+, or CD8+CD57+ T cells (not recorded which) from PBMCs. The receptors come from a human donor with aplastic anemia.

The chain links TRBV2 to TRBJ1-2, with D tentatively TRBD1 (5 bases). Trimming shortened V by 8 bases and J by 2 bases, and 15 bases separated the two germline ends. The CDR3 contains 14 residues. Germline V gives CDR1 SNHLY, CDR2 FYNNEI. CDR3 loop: CASRDPKRNYGYTF. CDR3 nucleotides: TGTGCCAGCCGGGACCCAAAAAGGAACTATGGCTACACCTTC.

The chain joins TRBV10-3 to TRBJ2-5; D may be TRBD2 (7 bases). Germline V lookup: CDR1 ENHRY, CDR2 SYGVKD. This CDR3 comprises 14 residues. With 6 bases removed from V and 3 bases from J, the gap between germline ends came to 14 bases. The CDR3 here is CAIRGPGGEETQYF. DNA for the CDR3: TGTGCCATCAGGGGCCCGGGGGGCGAAGAGACCCAGTACTTC.

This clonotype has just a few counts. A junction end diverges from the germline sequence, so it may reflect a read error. The CDR3 nucleotides are TGTGCCAGCAGCAACAAAATACAGGGGGAGGTCTATGGCTACACCTTC. It specifies CASSNKIQGEVYGYTF. This rearrangement joins TRBV5-1 to TRBJ1-2; 8 positions match TRBD1. The CDR3 consists of 16 residues. Germline assignment: CDR1 SGHRS and CDR2 YFSETQ.

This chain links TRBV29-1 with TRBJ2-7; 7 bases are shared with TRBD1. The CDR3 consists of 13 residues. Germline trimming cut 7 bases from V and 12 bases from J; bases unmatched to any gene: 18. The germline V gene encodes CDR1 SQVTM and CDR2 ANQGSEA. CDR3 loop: CSARTGRSYVRYF. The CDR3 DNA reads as TGCAGCGCCCGGACAGGAAGAAGCTACGTGCGGTACTTC.

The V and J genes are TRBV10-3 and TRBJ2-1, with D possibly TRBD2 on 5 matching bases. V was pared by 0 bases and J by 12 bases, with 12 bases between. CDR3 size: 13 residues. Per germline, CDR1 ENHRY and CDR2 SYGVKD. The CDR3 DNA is TGTGCCATCAGTGAGTCTGCGGGTCTATTGCAGTTCTTC. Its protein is CAISESAGLLQFF.

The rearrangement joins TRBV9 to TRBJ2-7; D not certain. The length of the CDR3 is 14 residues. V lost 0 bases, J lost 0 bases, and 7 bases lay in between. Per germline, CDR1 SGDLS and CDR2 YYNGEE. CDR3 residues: CASSVVAASYEQYF. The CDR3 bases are TGTGCCAGCAGCGTAGTGGCAGCCTCCTACGAGCAGTACTTC.

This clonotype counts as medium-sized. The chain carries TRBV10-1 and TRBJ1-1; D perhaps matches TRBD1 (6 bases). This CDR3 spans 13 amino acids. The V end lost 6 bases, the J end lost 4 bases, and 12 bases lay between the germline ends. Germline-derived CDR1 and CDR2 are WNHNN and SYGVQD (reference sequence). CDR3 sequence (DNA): TGCGCCAGCAGCCTCGGACAGCCCACTGAAGCTTTCTTT. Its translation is CASSLGQPTEAFF.

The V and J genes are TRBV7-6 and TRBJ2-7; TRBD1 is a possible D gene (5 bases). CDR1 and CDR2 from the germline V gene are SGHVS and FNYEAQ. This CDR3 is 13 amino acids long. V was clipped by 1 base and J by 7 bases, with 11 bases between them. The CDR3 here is CASSLGTLGEQYF. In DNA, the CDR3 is TGTGCCAGCAGCTTAGGGACATTAGGGGAGCAGTACTTC.

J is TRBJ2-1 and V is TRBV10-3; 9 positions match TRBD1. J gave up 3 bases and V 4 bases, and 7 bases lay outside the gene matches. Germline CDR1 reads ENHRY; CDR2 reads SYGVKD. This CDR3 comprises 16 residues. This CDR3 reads CAISVPGTGSYNEQFF. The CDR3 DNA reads TGTGCCATCAGTGTTCCCGGGACAGGGAGCTACAATGAGCAGTTCTTC.

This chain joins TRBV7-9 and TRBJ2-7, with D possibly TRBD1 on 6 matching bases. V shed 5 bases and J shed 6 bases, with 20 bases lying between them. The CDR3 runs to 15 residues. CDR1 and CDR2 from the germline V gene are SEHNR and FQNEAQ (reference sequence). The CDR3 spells CASSPSTGLGGEQYF. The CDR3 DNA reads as TGTGCCAGCAGCCCGTCAACAGGGCTCGGCGGCGAGCAGTACTTC.